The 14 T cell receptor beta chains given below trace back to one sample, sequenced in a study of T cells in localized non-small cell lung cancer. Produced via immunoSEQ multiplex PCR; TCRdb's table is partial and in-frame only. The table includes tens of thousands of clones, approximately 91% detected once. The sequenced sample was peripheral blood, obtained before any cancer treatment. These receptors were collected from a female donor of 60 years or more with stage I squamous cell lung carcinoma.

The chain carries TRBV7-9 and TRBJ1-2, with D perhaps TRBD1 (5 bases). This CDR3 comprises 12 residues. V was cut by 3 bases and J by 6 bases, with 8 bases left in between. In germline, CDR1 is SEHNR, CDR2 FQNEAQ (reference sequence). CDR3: CASSLLTDGYTF. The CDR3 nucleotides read TGTGCCAGCAGCTTGTTGACAGATGGCTACACCTTC.

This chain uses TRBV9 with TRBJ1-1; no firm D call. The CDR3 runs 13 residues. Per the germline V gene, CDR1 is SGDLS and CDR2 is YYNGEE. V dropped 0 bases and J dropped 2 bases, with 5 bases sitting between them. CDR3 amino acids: CASSVAHNTEAFF. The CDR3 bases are TGTGCCAGCAGCGTAGCGCACAACACTGAAGCTTTCTTT.

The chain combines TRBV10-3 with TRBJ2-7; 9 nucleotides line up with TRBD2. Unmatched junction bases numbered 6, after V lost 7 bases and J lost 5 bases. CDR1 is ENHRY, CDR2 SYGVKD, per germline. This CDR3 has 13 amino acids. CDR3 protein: CAIKEREAHEQYF. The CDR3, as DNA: TGTGCCATCAAAGAGCGGGAGGCCCACGAGCAGTACTTC.

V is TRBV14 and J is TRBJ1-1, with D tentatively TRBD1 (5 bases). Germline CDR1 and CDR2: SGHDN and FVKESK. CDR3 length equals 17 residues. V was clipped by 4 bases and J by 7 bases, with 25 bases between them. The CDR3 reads CASSRAPGGPTRGEAFF. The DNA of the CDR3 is TGTGCCAGCAGCCGTGCCCCTGGGGGACCGACCCGAGGTGAAGCTTTCTTT.

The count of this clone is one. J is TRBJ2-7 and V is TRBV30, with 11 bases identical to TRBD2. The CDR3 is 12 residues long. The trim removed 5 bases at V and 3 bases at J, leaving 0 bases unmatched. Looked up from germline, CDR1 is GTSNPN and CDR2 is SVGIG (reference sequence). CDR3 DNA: TGTGCCTGGGGGACTAGCGGCTACGAGCAGTACTTC. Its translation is CAWGTSGYEQYF. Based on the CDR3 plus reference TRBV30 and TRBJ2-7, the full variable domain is SQTIHQWPATLVQPVGSPLSLECTVEGTSNPNLYWYRQAAGRGLQLLFYSVGIGQISSEVPQNLSASRPQDRQFILSSKKLLLSDSGFYLCAWGTSGYEQYFGPGTRLTVT.

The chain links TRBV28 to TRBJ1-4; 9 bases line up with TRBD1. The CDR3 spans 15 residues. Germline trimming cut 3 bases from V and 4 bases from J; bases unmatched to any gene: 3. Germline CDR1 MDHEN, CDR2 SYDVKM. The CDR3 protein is CASSLMGQGNEKLFF. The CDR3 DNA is TGTGCCAGCAGTTTGATGGGACAGGGTAATGAAAAACTGTTTTTT.

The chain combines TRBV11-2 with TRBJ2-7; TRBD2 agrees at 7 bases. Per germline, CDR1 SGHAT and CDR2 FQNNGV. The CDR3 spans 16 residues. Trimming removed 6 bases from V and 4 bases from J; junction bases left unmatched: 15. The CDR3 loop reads CASSSRRGSGLYEQYF. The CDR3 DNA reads TGTGCCAGCAGTTCCAGGCGCGGTAGCGGGCTATACGAGCAGTACTTC.

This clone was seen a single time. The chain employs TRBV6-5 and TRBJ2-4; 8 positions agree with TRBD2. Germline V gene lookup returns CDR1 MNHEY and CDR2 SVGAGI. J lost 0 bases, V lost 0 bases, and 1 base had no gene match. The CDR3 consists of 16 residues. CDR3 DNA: TGTGCCAGCAGTTACTCCCTAGCGGGAGCCAAAAACATTCAGTACTTC. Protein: CASSYSLAGAKNIQYF.

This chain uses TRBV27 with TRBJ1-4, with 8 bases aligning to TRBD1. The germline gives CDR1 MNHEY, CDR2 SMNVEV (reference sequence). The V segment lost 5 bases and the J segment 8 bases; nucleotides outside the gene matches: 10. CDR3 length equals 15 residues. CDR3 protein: CASSIRTGIVEKLFF. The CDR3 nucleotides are TGTGCCAGCAGTATTCGGACAGGGATAGTCGAAAAACTGTTTTTT.

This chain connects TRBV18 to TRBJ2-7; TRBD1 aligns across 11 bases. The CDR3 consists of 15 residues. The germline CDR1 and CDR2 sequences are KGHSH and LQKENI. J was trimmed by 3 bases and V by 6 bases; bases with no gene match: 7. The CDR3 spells CASSPGTGGFYEQYF. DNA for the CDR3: TGTGCCAGCTCCCCCGGGACAGGGGGTTTCTACGAGCAGTACTTC.

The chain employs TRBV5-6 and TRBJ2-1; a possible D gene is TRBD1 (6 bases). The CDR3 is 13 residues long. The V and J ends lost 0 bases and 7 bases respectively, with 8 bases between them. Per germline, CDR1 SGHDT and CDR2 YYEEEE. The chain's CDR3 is CASSLADRNEQFF. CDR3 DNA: TGTGCCAGCAGCTTGGCGGACAGAAATGAGCAGTTCTTC.

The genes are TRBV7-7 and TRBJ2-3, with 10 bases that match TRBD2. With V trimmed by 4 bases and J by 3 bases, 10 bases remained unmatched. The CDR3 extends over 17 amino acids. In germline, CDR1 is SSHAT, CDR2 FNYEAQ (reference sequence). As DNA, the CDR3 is TGTGCCAGCAGCTCCATCGGATCTAGCGGGAGTACAGATACGCAGTATTTT. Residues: CASSSIGSSGSTDTQYF.

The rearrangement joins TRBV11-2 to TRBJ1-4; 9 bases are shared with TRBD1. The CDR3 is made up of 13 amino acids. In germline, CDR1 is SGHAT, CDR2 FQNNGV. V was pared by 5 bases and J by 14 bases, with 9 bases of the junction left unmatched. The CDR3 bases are TGTGCCAGCAGCCCTGGGACAGGGCTTGATCTGTTTTTT. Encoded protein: CASSPGTGLDLFF.

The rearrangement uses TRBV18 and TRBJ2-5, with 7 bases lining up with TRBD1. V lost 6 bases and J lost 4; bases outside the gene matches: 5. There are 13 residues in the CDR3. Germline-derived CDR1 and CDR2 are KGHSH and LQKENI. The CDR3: CASSRDSLETQYF. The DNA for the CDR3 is TGTGCCAGCTCCAGGGACAGTCTAGAGACCCAGTACTTC.